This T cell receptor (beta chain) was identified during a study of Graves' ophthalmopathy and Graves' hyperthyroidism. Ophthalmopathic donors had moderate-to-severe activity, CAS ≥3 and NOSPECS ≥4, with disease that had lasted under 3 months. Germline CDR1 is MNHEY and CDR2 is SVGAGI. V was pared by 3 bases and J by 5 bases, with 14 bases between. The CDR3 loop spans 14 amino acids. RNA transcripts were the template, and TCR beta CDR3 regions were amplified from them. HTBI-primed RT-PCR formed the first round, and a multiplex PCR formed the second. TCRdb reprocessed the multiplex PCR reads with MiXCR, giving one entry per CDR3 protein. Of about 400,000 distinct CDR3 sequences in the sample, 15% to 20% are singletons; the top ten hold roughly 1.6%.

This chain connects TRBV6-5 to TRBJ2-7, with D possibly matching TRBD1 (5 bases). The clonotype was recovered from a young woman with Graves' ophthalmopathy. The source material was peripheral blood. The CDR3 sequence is CASSYGQVVNEQYF. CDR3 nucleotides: TGTGCCAGCAGTTATGGACAAGTGGTCAACGAGCAGTACTTC.